The clone carrying this T cell receptor (beta chain) appeared a few times. A clone one base away is much larger, so this may be a read error. The CDR3 has 12 residues. V dropped 1 base and J dropped 13; count of bases not matched to a gene: 6. The germline V gene encodes CDR1 SGHTA and CDR2 FQGNSA. In TCRdb, the 5' RACE reads were re-called with MiXCR into one record per CDR3 protein. The data hold some 60,000 distinct CDR3 sequences, with around 12% observed a single time. The data are from a study of early T cells in non-severe SARS-CoV-2 infection. The receptor's source is an adult who was a healthcare worker with PCR-confirmed SARS-CoV-2 infection or an uninfected control (not recorded which). The source material was whole blood, sampled at baseline. The rearrangement uses TRBV7-2 and TRBJ1-1; 7 bases are shared with TRBD1. CDR3 DNA: TGTGCCAGCAGCTTAGACAGGGGAAGGTTTTTCTTT. Translated: CASSLDRGRFFF.